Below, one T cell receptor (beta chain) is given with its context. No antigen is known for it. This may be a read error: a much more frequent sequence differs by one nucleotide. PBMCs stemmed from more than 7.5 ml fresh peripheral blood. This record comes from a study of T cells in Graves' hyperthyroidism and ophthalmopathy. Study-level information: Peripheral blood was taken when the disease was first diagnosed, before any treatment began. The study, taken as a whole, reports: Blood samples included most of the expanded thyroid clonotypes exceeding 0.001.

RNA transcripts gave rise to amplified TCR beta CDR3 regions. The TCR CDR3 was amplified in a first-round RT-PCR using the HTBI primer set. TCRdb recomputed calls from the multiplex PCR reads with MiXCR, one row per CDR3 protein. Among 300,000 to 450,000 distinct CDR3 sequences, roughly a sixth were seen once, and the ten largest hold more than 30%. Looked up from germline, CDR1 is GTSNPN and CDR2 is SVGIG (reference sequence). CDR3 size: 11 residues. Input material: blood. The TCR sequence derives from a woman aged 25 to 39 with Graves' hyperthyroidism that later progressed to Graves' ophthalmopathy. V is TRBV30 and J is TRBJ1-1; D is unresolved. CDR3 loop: CALSRDPEAFF. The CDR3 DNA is TGTGCCTTGAGTAGAGACCCTGAAGCTTTCTTT.